What follows describes a single TCR beta chain. In the source study's methods: Amplifying reference gene primers gave estimates of nucleated cell counts. Sequencing was performed with immunoSEQ multiplex PCR; in TCRdb, only in-frame clones are kept and a portion is missing. V and J calls and clone size are copied from that table; D and trimming were computed from the DNA. The repertoire includes hundreds of thousands of clones, around 91% of them detected once, and approximately 12% sits in the top ten. The CDR3 has 17 residues. In germline, CDR1 is LNHDA, CDR2 SQIVND (reference sequence). V shed 2 bases and J 3 bases; nucleotides not matched to a gene: 6. The sample originates from a study of blood T cell repertoires in COVID-19. Whole-study context: Donors in the United States, Italy and Spain gave samples during acute or convalescent COVID-19. PBMCs, B-cell-depleted T cells, or T cells provided the cDNA or gDNA that made up the material.

Sequenced sample: peripheral blood. The chain couples TRBV19 to TRBJ2-5, with 13 bases fitting TRBD2. The origin of this receptor is a woman aged 55-70 years with acute or convalescent COVID-19. This CDR3 is CASSITTSGRRKETQYF. The CDR3 DNA reads TGTGCCAGTAGTATAACGACTAGCGGGAGGAGGAAAGAGACCCAGTACTTC.